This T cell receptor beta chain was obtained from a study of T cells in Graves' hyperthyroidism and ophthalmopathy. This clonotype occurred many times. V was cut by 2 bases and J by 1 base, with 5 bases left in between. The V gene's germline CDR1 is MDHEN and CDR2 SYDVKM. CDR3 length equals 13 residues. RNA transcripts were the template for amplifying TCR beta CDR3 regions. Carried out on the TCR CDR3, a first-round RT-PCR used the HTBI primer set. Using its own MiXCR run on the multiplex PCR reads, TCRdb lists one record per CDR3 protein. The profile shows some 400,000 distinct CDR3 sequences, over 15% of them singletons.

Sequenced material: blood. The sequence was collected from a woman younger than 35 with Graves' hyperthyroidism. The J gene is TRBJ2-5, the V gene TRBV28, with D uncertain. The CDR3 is CASSLPAQETQYF. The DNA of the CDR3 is TGTGCCAGCAGTTTACCTGCCCAAGAGACCCAGTACTTC.